This TCR beta chain stems from a study of CD8 T cells in Susac syndrome. With 4 bases clipped from V and 5 bases from J, the junction kept 8 bases outside the gene matches. From germline, CDR1 is SGHRS and CDR2 YFSETQ. The CDR3 runs 15 residues. Reverse transcription used 0.5 to 1 ug RNA and random hexamers. Across 54 Vbeta and 13 Jbeta, immunoSEQ multiplex PCR amplified TCR beta CDR3. Each CDR3 protein gets one entry after TCRdb re-called the immunoSEQ multiplex PCR reads with MiXCR. The profile shows under 200,000 distinct CDR3 sequences, 90% to 97% of them singletons. This sequence joins TRBV5-1 and TRBJ2-1; 8 bases match TRBD1. The TCR originated in a human donor with Susac syndrome. The sequencing sample was made of CD4+ T cells from PBMCs. CDR3 loop: CASSRSGQGNNEQFF. The CDR3 DNA reads TGCGCCAGCAGCCGTTCAGGACAGGGAAACAATGAGCAGTTCTTC.